The 22 T cell receptor beta chains below come from one sample, sequenced in a study of spatial heterogeneity in lung cancer. Time point specified: sample taken at primary tumor resection. Tumor, nontumor lung or frozen PBMC supplied whole RNA that was sequenced unsorted. Each CDR3 protein gets one entry after TCRdb re-called the 5' RACE reads with MiXCR. The data contain about 50,000 distinct CDR3 sequences, 6% to 9.5% of them seen just once; the ten biggest clones take up 13%. The sequences come from PBMCs, collected at surgery. The receptors here all came from a female donor with early-stage non-small cell lung cancer.

This clonotype was detected a few times. CDR3 sequence reads: CATSRVQALGSLAGDTGELFF. CDR3 in DNA: TGTGCCACCAGCAGAGTTCAGGCCCTAGGATCTCTAGCGGGAGATACCGGGGAGCTGTTTTTT. The chain is built from TRBV15 and TRBJ2-2; 10 bases fit TRBD2. Germline CDR1 reads LNHNV; CDR2 reads YYDKDF (reference sequence). Losses at the gene ends were 1 base for V and 5 bases for J; bases not matched to a gene: 19. CDR3 length: 21 amino acids.

This clonotype was observed many times. The V call is TRBV4-3, the J call TRBJ2-7, with D perhaps TRBD1 (6 bases). CDR1 is LGHNA, CDR2 YSLEER, per germline. This CDR3 has 14 residues. V was cut by 10 bases and J by 2 bases, with 18 bases left in between. The CDR3 sequence: CATAPDRGPYEQYF. The CDR3 nucleotides are TGCGCCACCGCTCCGGACAGAGGACCCTACGAGCAGTACTTC.

This clonotype was found a few times. This chain joins TRBV28 and TRBJ1-1; D gene unclear. The CDR3 runs 16 residues. The germline gives CDR1 MDHEN, CDR2 SYDVKM. Trimming removed 6 bases from V and 1 base from J, with 18 bases in between. CDR3 loop: CASSPISKGWNTEAFF. In DNA, the CDR3 is TGTGCCAGCAGCCCAATCAGTAAAGGGTGGAACACTGAAGCTTTCTTT.

This clonotype appeared many times. V is TRBV20-1 and J is TRBJ2-7, with TRBD1 identical over 11 bases. V was pared by 5 bases and J by 6 bases, with 6 bases of the junction left unmatched. Germline V lookup: CDR1 DFQATT, CDR2 SNEGSKA (reference sequence). The CDR3 totals 13 residues. This CDR3 reads CSAGTGGKFEQYF. Written as DNA, the CDR3 is TGCAGTGCTGGGACAGGGGGAAAATTCGAGCAGTACTTC.

This clonotype was counted at least ten times. V is TRBV7-9 and J is TRBJ2-7, with a possible D match to TRBD1 (5 bases). The CDR3 sequence is 14 residues long. The ends were cut back, 5 bases at V and 2 bases at J, with 13 bases in the middle. CDR1 is SEHNR and CDR2 is FQNEAQ in the germline V gene (reference sequence). The CDR3 loop is CASSQDTYTYEQYF. Written as DNA, the CDR3 is TGTGCCAGCAGCCAGGACACCTACACCTACGAGCAGTACTTC.

In this sample, this clonotype turned up many times. DNA of the CDR3: TGCAGTGCTATTCGCCGGGACAGGGGTGAAAAACTGTTTTTT. This translates into CSAIRRDRGEKLFF. V is TRBV20-1 and J is TRBJ1-4, with 10 bases matching TRBD1. Per the germline V gene, CDR1 is DFQATT and CDR2 is SNEGSKA (reference sequence). Trimming took 4 bases from V and 7 from J; bases not matched to a gene: 6. This CDR3 has 14 residues.

This clonotype showed up many times. The chain combines TRBV5-5 with TRBJ1-5; TRBD1 aligns across 8 bases. The CDR3 runs to 15 residues. V dropped 4 bases and J dropped 7; count of bases not matched to a gene: 10. Germline V CDR1 and CDR2: SGHKS, YYEKEE (reference sequence). CDR3 sequence: CASSPRTGTEQPQHF. The DNA of the CDR3 is TGTGCCAGCAGCCCGCGGACAGGGACGGAGCAGCCCCAGCATTTT.

This clonotype was detected ten times or more. V gene TRBV4-3 combines with J gene TRBJ2-7; 10 bases agree with TRBD1. V shed 4 bases and J 2 bases; nucleotides not matched to a gene: 5. Looked up from germline, CDR1 is LGHNA and CDR2 is YSLEER. The CDR3 runs to 15 residues. The CDR3 nucleotides are TGCGCCAGCAGCCCCGGGACAGGGGTCCCCTACGAGCAGTACTTC. The encoded protein is CASSPGTGVPYEQYF.

This clonotype was seen a handful of times. J is TRBJ1-5 and V is TRBV18; D is undetermined. CDR3 length equals 14 residues. V was pared by 5 bases and J by 0 bases, with 8 bases between. The V gene's germline CDR1 is KGHSH and CDR2 LQKENI. This CDR3 reads CASSGEDSNQPQHF. The CDR3 region has the DNA TGTGCCAGCTCAGGCGAGGATAGCAATCAGCCCCAGCATTTT.

The table lists this clonotype with a few counts. V gene TRBV2 combines with J gene TRBJ2-7; perhaps D is TRBD1 or TRBD2 (6 bases each). Germline CDR1 reads SNHLY; CDR2 reads FYNNEI. V gave up 8 bases and J gave up 3 bases, with 8 bases separating them. The CDR3 totals 11 residues. CDR3 coding DNA: TGTGCCAGCGGGGGGCGCTACGAGCAGTACTTC. Encoded protein: CASGGRYEQYF.

This clonotype is classed as medium-sized. The rearrangement links TRBV14 to TRBJ1-1; D remains ambiguous. Deletions cut 5 bases from V and 7 bases from J, with 14 bases between. There are 13 residues in the CDR3. Per the germline V gene, CDR1 is SGHDN and CDR2 is FVKESK. This CDR3 reads CASSYGSGLEAFF. For the CDR3, the DNA is TGTGCCAGCAGCTACGGGAGTGGGCTTGAAGCTTTCTTT.

This clonotype was recorded a few times. The rearrangement links TRBV6-6 to TRBJ2-3; the D gene is possibly TRBD1 (6 bases). CDR1 and CDR2 from the germline V gene are MNHNY and SVGAGI (reference sequence). The CDR3 has 18 amino acids. The V gene lost 0 bases and the J gene lost 0 bases, with 16 bases spanning the gap. The DNA for the CDR3 is TGTGCCAGCAGTTACTCGGGAATGGGACACCCGAGCACAGATACGCAGTATTTT. This gives the protein CASSYSGMGHPSTDTQYF.

The rearrangement links TRBV6-5 to TRBJ1-1; D gene uncertain. From germline, CDR1 is MNHEY and CDR2 SVGAGI. Trimming pared 0 bases from V and 1 base from J, leaving 6 bases between. The CDR3 extends over 14 amino acids. The CDR3 spells CASSYSNENTEAFF. The CDR3 region has the DNA TGTGCCAGCAGTTACTCGAACGAGAACACTGAAGCTTTCTTT.

The chain uses TRBV18 and TRBJ2-1; possible D gene TRBD2, 6 bases. CDR3 size: 15 residues. From germline, CDR1 is KGHSH and CDR2 LQKENI. V lost 2 bases, J lost 7 bases, and 15 bases lay in between. DNA for the CDR3: TGTGCCAGCTCACCATTAAGGCGAGGAGGGAATGAGCAGTTCTTC. It is translated as CASSPLRRGGNEQFF.

The chain combines TRBV7-2 with TRBJ2-1; D tentatively fits TRBD1 or TRBD2 (6 bases each). The CDR3 spans 15 residues. Germline assignment: CDR1 SGHTA and CDR2 FQGNSA. V lost 5 bases and J 7 bases, leaving 18 bases between the germline ends. This chain's CDR3 is CASSQGRQTTNEQFF. CDR3 nucleotides: TGTGCCAGCAGCCAGGGGAGGCAAACTACTAATGAGCAGTTCTTC.

This clonotype occurred a few times. The V call is TRBV7-9, the J call TRBJ1-6; D is uncertain. Trimming took 5 bases from V and 1 from J, leaving 12 bases between them. The germline V gene has CDR1 SEHNR and CDR2 FQNEAQ (reference sequence). This CDR3 spans 16 amino acids. The DNA for the CDR3 is TGTGCCAGCAGCCCAAGTGCGGGGTCCTATAATTCACCCCTCCACTTT. It translates to CASSPSAGSYNSPLHF.

In this sample, this clonotype turned up many times. The chain carries TRBV29-1 and TRBJ1-1, with a tentative D call TRBD1 (6 bases). From germline, CDR1 is SQVTM and CDR2 ANQGSEA. Trimming shortened V by 7 bases and J by 6 bases, and 18 bases separated the two germline ends. The CDR3 has 13 residues. CDR3 region: CSALQGRGAEAFF. The CDR3 coding sequence is TGCAGCGCTCTACAGGGTCGTGGGGCTGAAGCTTTCTTT.

This clonotype was observed many times. The chain has TRBV7-2 and TRBJ2-3; 8 bases are a match to TRBD2. Trimming at V came to 5 bases and at J to 0 bases, leaving 10 bases not matched to a gene. The CDR3 loop spans 17 amino acids. CDR1 and CDR2 from the germline V gene are SGHTA and FQGNSA. CDR3 residues: CASSEYGGGDSTDTQYF. Written as DNA, the CDR3 is TGTGCCAGCAGCGAGTACGGGGGGGGGGATAGCACAGATACGCAGTATTTT.

The gene calls are TRBV6-6 and TRBJ2-7; TRBD1 matches at 10 bases. The germline CDR1 and CDR2 sequences are MNHNY and SVGAGI (reference sequence). V gave up 4 bases and J gave up 5 bases; unmatched junction bases: 8. The CDR3 is made up of 15 amino acids. Here the CDR3 DNA reads TGTGCCAGCAGTTCCTCGGGACAGGGGTCGCACGAGCAGTACTTC. This codes for CASSSSGQGSHEQYF.

The table lists this clonotype with a few counts. The rearrangement uses TRBV7-2 and TRBJ1-6, with no clear D. CDR3 length: 22 residues. The V end was cut by 5 bases, the J end by 7 bases, with 36 bases between. The germline CDR1 and CDR2 sequences are SGHTA and FQGNSA. CDR3 region: CASSPRTHGFGMTDLPNSPLHF. The CDR3 DNA reads TGTGCCAGCAGCCCACGAACGCACGGCTTCGGTATGACGGACCTACCAAATTCACCCCTCCACTTT.

Concerning this clonotype itself: This may come from a read error, since a much larger clone is one base off. This chain joins TRBV7-9 and TRBJ2-5; tentatively, D is TRBD1 (5 bases). Germline V gives CDR1 SEHNR, CDR2 FQNEAQ (reference sequence). The CDR3 contains 12 residues. The CDR3 DNA follows: TGTGCCACCAGCTTAGGGGCGGAGACCCAGTACTTC. Protein sequence: CATSLGAETQYF.

This clonotype was recorded at least ten times. The rearrangement uses TRBV5-1 and TRBJ1-1; 9 nucleotides match TRBD1. Looked up from germline, CDR1 is SGHRS and CDR2 is YFSETQ. This CDR3 comprises 15 residues. V lost 6 bases, J lost 1 base, and 7 bases stayed unmatched. In nucleotides, the CDR3 is TGCGCCAGCAAAGAGGACAGGGGTTCGAACACTGAAGCTTTCTTT. As protein: CASKEDRGSNTEAFF.